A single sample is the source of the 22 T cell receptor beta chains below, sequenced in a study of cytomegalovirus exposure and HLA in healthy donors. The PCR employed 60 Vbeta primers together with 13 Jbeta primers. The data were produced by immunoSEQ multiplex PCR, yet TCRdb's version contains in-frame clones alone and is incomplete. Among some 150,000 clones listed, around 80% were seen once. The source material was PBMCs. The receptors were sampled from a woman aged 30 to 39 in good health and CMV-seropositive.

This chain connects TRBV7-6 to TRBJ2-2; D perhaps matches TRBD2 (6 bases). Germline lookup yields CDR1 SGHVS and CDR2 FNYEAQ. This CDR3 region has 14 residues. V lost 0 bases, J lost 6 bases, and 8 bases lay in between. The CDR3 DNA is TGTGCCAGCAGCTTAGCAGGGAGGCCCGGGGAGCTGTTTTTT. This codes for CASSLAGRPGELFF.

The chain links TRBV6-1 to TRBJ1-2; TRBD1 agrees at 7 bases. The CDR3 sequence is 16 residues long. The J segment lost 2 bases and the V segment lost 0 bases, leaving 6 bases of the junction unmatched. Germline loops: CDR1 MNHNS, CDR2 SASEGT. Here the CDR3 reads CASSEANPGQNYGYTF. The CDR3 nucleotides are TGTGCCAGCAGTGAAGCGAATCCGGGACAGAACTATGGCTACACCTTC.

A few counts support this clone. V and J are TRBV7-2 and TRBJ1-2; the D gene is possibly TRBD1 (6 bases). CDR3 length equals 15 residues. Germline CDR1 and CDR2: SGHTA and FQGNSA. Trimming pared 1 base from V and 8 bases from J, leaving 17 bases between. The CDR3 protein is CASSLGGQGTLGYTF. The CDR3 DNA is TGTGCCAGCAGCTTAGGTGGCCAGGGGACGCTCGGCTACACCTTC.

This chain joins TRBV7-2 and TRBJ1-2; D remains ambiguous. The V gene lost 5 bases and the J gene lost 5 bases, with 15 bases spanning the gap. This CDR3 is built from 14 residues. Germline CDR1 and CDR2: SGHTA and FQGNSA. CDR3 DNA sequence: TGTGCCAGCAGCCTCGACTCGATCCGGTATGGCTACACCTTC. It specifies CASSLDSIRYGYTF.

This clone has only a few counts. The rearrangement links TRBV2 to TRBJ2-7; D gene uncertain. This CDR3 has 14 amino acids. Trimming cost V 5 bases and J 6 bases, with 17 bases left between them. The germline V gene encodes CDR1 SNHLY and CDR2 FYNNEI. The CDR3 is CASSLLGRQSEQYF. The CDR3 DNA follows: TGTGCCAGCAGTTTGTTGGGCAGGCAGTCCGAGCAGTACTTC.

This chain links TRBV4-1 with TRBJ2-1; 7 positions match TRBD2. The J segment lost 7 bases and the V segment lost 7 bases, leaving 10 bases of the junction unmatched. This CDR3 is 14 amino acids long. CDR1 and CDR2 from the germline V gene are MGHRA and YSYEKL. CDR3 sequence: CASTIYAGGNEQFF. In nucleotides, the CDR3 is TGCGCCAGCACCATCTACGCCGGGGGGAATGAGCAGTTCTTC.

CDR3 in DNA: TGTGCCAGCAGTGCCTCGGGGGGATCAGATACGCAGTATTTT. It encodes CASSASGGSDTQYF. The chain joins TRBV28 to TRBJ2-3, with 7 bases matching TRBD2. Germline lookup yields CDR1 MDHEN and CDR2 SYDVKM. This CDR3 comprises 14 residues. V trimming: 5 bases; J trimming: 4 bases; junction bases outside the gene matches: 6.

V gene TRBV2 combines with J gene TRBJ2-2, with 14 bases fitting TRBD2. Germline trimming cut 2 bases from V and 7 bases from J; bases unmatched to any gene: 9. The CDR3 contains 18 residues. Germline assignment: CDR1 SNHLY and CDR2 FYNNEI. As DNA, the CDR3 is TGTGCCAGCAGTGAACCGACTAGCGGGGGGGCCTGGAACGGGGAGCTGTTTTTT. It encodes CASSEPTSGGAWNGELFF.

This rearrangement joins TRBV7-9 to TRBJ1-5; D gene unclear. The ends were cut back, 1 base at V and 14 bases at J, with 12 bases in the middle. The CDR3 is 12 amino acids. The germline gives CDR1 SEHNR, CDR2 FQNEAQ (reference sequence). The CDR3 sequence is CASSLESNPEHF. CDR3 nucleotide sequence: TGTGCCAGCAGCTTAGAGAGCAATCCGGAGCATTTT.

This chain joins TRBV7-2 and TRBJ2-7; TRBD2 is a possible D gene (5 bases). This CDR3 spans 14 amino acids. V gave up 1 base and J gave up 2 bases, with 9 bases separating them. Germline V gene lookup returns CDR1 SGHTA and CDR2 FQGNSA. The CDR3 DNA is TGTGCCAGCAGCTTAGTGGTTAGCGCCTACGAGCAGTACTTC. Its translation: CASSLVVSAYEQYF.

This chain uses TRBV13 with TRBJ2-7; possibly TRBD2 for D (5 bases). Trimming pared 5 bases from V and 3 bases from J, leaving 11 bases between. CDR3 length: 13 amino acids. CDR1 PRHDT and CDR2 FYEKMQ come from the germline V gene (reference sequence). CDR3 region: CASSRGTDYEQYF. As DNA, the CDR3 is TGTGCCAGCAGCCGGGGTACGGACTACGAGCAGTACTTC.

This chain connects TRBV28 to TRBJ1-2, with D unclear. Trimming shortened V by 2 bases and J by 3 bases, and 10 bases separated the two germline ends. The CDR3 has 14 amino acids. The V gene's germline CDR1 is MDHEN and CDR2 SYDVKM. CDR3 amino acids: CASSLPYGDYGYTF. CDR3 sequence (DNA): TGTGCCAGCAGTTTACCGTACGGGGACTATGGCTACACCTTC.

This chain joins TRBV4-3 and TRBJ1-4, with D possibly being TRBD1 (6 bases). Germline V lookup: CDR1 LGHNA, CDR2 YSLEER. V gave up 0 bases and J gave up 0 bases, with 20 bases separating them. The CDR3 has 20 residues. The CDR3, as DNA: TGCGCCAGCAGCCAAGATATCGGCGCCGTCAGGGGACCAACTAATGAAAAACTGTTTTTT. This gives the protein CASSQDIGAVRGPTNEKLFF.

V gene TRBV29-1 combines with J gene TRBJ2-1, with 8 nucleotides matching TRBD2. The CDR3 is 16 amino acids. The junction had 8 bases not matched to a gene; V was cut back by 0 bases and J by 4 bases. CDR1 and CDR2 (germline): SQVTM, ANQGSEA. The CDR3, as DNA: TGCAGCGTTGAAGATCTAGGGCCGGGAGGGTACAATGAGCAGTTCTTC. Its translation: CSVEDLGPGGYNEQFF.

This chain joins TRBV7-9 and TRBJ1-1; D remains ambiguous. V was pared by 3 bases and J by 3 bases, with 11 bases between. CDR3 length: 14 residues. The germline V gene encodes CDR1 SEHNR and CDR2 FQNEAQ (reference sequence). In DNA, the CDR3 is TGTGCCAGCAGCTTTACCGGGGTGGACACTGAAGCTTTCTTT. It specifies CASSFTGVDTEAFF.

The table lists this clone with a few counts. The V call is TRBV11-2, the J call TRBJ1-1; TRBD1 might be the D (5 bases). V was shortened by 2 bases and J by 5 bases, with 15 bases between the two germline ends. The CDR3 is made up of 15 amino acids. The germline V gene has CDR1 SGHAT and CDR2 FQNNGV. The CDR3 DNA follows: TGTGCCAGCAGCTTACCGCCGACAGTAGGTACTGAAGCTTTCTTT. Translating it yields CASSLPPTVGTEAFF.

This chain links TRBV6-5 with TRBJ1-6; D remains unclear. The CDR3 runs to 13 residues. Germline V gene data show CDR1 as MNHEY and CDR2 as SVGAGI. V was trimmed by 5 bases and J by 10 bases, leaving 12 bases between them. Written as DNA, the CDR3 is TGTGCCAGCAGTGTCAGTCGTTGGTCACCCCTCCACTTT. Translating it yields CASSVSRWSPLHF.

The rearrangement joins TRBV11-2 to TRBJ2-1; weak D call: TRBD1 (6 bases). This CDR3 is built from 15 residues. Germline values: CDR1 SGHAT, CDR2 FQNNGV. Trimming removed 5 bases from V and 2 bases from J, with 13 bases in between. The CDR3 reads CASSPRTGTYNEQFF. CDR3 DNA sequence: TGTGCCAGCAGCCCTCGAACAGGGACCTACAATGAGCAGTTCTTC.

CDR3 bases: TGCGCCAGCAGCTCCCACCCCGGGAGGTCAGACTATGGCTACACCTTC. As protein: CASSSHPGRSDYGYTF. V is TRBV5-1 and J is TRBJ1-2, with D unclear. The V gene's germline CDR1 is SGHRS and CDR2 YFSETQ. This CDR3 has 16 amino acids. V lost 3 bases and J 3 bases, leaving 18 bases between the germline ends.

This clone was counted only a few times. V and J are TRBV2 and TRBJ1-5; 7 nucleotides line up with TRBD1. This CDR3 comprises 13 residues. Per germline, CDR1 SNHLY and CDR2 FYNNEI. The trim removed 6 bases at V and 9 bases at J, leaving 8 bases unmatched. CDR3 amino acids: CASRGDSMWPQHF. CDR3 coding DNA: TGTGCCAGCAGGGGGGACAGCATGTGGCCCCAGCATTTT.

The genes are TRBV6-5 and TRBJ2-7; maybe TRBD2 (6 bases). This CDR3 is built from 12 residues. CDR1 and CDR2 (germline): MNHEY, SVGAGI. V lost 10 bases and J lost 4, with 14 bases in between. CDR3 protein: CATGGNLYEQYF. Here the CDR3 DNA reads TGTGCCACAGGAGGGAACCTATACGAGCAGTACTTC.

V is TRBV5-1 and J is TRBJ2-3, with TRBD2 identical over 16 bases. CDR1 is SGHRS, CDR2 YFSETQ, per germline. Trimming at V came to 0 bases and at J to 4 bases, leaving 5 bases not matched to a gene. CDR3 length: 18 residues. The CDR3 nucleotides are TGCGCCAGCAGCTTGGTGGGACTAGCGGGAGGGCCGGCAGATACGCAGTATTTT. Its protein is CASSLVGLAGGPADTQYF.